This record looks at one T cell receptor (beta chain) sequence and its context. The table lists this clonotype with a few counts. There is no known antigen for this receptor. No much larger clone is present one base from it, and per-base qualities are unavailable. This specimen comes from a study of identical twins (dated by TCRdb to 2016 to 2017). For the study in its entirety: To test whether fetal clonotypes persist, the study used deep sequencing on TCR alpha and beta repertoires from monozygotic twins, unrelated adults of various ages, and cord blood. To rule out contamination, the twin experiments were replicated at different times with different library preparation protocols.

The method was 5' RACE. These reads were obtained on an Illumina HiSeq 2000. Template switching introduced a universal primer binding site; the final cDNA contained a unique molecular identifier, enabling accurate counting of TCR cDNA molecules. Specific primers in the conserved constant-segment region were used to synthesize first-strand cDNA for the TCR alpha and beta chains. To control for contamination, every cDNA library was double barcoded, receiving both a SMART-Mk sample barcode and Illumina barcodes. TruSeq adapter sequences and Illumina sample barcodes were added in two successive PCR steps. TCR alpha and beta cDNA libraries were sequenced on the Illumina HiSeq platform with custom primers. The published analysis was carried out like this. Raw reads were processed with MiGEC to extract unique molecular identifiers, and MiXCR was used to determine CDR3 positions. Recombination models were inferred per individual with the repgenHMM and IGoR tools using an EM algorithm. Shared clonotype analysis was performed with the tcR package in R, normalizing sharing by the product of cloneset sizes. To study raw recombination without the effects of thymic and clonal selection, out-of-frame nonproductive sequences were analyzed. Clones were called with MiXCR by TCRdb after fastp trimmed the public reads at Q25, and only in-frame beta chains were retained. For every CDR3 protein sequence, its rows merge into one entry that carries the most common genes and DNA. The V and J calls here are based on TCRdb, not the publication. The sample profile shows 250,000 or so distinct CDR3 sequences; about 12% of them were found once. Together, the top ten hold about 3.9% of the sample.

All donors were healthy Caucasians. Three pairs of female monozygotic twins, all aged 18 to 29 years, were included in the twin cohort. Miltenyi CD45RO+ enrichment and human naive T-cell isolation kits were used to isolate memory (CD45RO+) and naive T cells from PBMC. Here is what the overall study found, with its caveats: Because the same donors could not be followed over many years, conclusions were based on cross-sectional statistical analysis. Fewer insertions were carried by abundant cord blood beta clonotypes; a weaker similar trend was observed in young adult naive repertoires, while no such trend was observed in memory repertoires. Invariant T cells such as MAIT and iNKT could partly confound zero-insertion analyses, though diverse VJ usage argued against this for most clonotypes. A weaker excess of twin sharing was found in beta out-of-frame sequences because the signal-to-noise ratio was lowered by fewer shared sequences. Compared with coincidental sharing between unrelated individuals, an excess of low generation-probability sequences was observed among out-of-frame TCR alpha sequences shared between twins. In monozygotic twins, recombination models systematically underestimated out-of-frame TCR alpha sharing, but the models matched the sharing seen between unrelated individuals.

Trimming leaves V shorter by 0 bases and J shorter by 4 bases, with the junction holding 8 bases beyond the gene matches. The CDR3 goes from the cysteine to the phenylalanine over 17 residues. Only the CDR3 portion is preserved as DNA: 51 bases, with reading frame beginning at the first base. Sequences SGHTA (CDR1) and FQGNSA (CDR2) are obtained from the germline V gene. In addition, the sample was reused for a study of yellow fever vaccine responses in identical twins. The second study's paper adds: According to the authors, the vaccine-induced T cell response in identical twins seemed to be partly convergent and partly specific to each individual. In the study, vaccine-responding T cell clones were precisely tracked in identical twins.

This TCR was recovered from a woman aged 18-35 years in good health. The chain links TRBV7-2 with TRBJ1-3; a stretch of 8 junction bases matches TRBD1. The sequencing input was memory (CD45RO+) T cells sorted from blood. What this sample's cell subset or site label stands for: CD45RO+ enriched T cells. The nucleotides read TGTGCCAGCAGCTTAGCGCCGCCAGGGGGCGCAGGAAACACCATATATTTT. It translates as CASSLAPPGGAGNTIYF.